This T cell receptor (beta chain) was sequenced for a study of identical twins. The CDR3 is 14 residues long. The germline V and J ends were trimmed by 2 bases and 4 bases, with 12 bases remaining between them. The germline V gene has CDR1 MNHEY and CDR2 SMNVEV (reference sequence). At least ten counts were recorded for this clonotype. Using its own MiXCR run on the 5' RACE reads, TCRdb lists one record per CDR3 protein. The sample holds about 690,000 distinct CDR3 sequences, over 20% seen once. This sample also appeared in a second study, on T cells expressing NK-cell markers. As that study records: It was still unclear whether expanded NKG2C+ T cell clones were HCMV specific.

This receptor was obtained from a woman younger than 30 in good health. The rearrangement links TRBV27 to TRBJ2-7, with D perhaps given as TRBD1 or TRBD2 (5 bases each). Sequencing was done on a sample of PBMCs. In nucleotides, the CDR3 is TGTGCCAGCAGTTTAAGGGCTGGGGGATACGAGCAGTACTTC. Translating it yields CASSLRAGGYEQYF.